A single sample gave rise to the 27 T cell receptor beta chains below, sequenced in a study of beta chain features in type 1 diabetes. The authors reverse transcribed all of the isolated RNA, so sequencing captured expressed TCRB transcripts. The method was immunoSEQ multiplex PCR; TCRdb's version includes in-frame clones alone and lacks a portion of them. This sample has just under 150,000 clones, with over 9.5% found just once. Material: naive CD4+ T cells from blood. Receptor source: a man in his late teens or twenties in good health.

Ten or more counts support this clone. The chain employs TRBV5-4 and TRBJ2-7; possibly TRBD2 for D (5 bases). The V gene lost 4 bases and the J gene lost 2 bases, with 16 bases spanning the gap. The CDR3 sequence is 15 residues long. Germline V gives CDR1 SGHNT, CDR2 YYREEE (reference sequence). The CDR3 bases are TGTGCCAGCAGCACGGATCCGGGGTCTACCTACGAGCAGTACTTC. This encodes CASSTDPGSTYEQYF.

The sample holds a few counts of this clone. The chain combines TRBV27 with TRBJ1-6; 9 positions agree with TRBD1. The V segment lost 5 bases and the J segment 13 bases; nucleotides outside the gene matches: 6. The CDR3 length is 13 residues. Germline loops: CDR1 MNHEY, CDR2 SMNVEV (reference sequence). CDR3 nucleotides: TGTGCCAGCAGTATCACTGACAGGGGGCCCCTCCACTTT. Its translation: CASSITDRGPLHF.

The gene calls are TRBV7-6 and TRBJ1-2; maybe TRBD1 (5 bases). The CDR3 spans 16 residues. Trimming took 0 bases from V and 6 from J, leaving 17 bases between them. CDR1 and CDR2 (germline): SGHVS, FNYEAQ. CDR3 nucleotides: TGTGCCAGCAGCTTAGCGCTAGGGCAGGGCTCCCATGGCTACACCTTC. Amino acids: CASSLALGQGSHGYTF. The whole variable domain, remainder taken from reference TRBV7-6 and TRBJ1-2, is GAGVSQSPRYKVTKRGQDVALRCDPISGHVSLYWYRQALGQGPEFLTYFNYEAQQDKSGLPNDRFSAERPEGSISTLTIQRTEQRDSAMYRCASSLALGQGSHGYTFGSGTRLTVV.

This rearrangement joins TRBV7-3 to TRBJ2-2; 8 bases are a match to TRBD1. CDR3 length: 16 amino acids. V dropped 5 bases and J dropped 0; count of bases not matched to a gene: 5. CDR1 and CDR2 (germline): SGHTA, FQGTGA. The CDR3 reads CASSKQGGTNTGELFF. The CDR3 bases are TGTGCCAGCAGCAAACAGGGGGGTACGAACACCGGGGAGCTGTTTTTT. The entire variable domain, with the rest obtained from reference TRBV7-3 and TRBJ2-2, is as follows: GAGVSQTPSNKVTEKGKYVELRCDPISGHTALYWYRQSLGQGPEFLIYFQGTGAADDSGLPNDRFFAVRPEGSVSTLKIQRTERGDSAVYLCASSKQGGTNTGELFFGEGSRLTVL.

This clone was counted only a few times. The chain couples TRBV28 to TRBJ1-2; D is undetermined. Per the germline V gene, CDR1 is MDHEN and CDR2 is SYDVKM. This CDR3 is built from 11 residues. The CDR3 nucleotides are TGTGCTACCCCCGCGAGATATGGCTACACCTTC. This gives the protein CATPARYGYTF.

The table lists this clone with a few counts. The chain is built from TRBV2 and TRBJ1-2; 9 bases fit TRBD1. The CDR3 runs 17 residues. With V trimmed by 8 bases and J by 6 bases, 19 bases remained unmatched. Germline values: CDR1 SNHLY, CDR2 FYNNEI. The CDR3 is CASRKGQGTIRGNGYTF. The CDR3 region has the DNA TGTGCCAGCCGGAAGGGACAGGGCACGATTAGGGGTAATGGCTACACCTTC.

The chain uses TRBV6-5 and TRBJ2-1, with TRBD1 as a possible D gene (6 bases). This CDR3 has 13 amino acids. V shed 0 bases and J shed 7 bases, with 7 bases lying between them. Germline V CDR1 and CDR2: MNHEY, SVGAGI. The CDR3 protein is CASSYSRGNEQFF. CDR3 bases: TGTGCCAGCAGTTACTCGAGGGGGAATGAGCAGTTCTTC.

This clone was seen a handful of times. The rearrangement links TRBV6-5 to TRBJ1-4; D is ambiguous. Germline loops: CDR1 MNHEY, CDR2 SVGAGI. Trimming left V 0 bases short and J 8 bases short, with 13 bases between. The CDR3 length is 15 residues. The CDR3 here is CASSYSTTKGEKLFF. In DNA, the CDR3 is TGTGCCAGCAGTTACTCAACGACTAAAGGGGAAAAACTGTTTTTT.

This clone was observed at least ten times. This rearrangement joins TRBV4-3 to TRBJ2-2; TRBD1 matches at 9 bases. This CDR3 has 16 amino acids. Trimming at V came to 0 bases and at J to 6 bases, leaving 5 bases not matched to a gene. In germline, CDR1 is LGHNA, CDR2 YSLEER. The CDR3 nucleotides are TGCGCCAGCAGCCAAGAGGGACAGGGCTTCTCCGGGGAGCTGTTTTTT. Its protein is CASSQEGQGFSGELFF.

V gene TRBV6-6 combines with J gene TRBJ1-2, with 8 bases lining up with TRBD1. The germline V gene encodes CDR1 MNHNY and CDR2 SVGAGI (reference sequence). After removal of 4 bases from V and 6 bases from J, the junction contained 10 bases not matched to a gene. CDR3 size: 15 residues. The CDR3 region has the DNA TGTGCCAGCAGTTCGCGAACCAGGGGGCGTGATGGCTACACCTTC. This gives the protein CASSSRTRGRDGYTF.

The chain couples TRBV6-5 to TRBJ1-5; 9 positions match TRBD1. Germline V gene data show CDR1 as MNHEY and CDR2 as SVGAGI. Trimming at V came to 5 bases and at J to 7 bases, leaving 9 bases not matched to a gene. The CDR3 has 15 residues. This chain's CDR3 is CASSPPGQGRQPQHF. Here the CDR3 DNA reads TGTGCCAGCAGTCCACCGGGACAGGGCAGGCAGCCCCAGCATTTT.

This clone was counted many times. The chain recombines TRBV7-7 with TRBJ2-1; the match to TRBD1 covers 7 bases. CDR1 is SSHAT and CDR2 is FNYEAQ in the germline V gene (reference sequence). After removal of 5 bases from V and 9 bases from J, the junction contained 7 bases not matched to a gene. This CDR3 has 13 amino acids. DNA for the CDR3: TGTGCCAGCAGCCAAGACAGGGCAAGTGAGCAGTTCTTC. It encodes CASSQDRASEQFF.

The CDR3 reads CASSSGLLADTQYF. DNA for the CDR3: TGTGCCAGCAGCTCCGGACTTCTCGCAGATACGCAGTATTTT. The gene calls are TRBV7-3 and TRBJ2-3, with TRBD2 as a possible D gene (5 bases). Germline V CDR1 and CDR2: SGHTA, FQGTGA. CDR3 length: 14 amino acids. V lost 4 bases and J 4 bases, leaving 12 bases between the germline ends.

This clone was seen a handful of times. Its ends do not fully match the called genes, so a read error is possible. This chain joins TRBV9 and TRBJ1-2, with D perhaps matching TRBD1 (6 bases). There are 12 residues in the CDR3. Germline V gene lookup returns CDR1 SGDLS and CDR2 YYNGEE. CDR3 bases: TGTGCCAGCAGCGAGACGACAGGCTCCAAGGCCTTC. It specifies CASSETTGSKAF.

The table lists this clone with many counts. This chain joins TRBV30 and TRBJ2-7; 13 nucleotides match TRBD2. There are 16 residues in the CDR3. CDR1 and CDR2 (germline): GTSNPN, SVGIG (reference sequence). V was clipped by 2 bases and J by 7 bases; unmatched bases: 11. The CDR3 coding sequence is TGTGCCTGGAGTCGGACTAGCGGGGGAACTACTGGGGAGCAGTACTTC. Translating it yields CAWSRTSGGTTGEQYF.

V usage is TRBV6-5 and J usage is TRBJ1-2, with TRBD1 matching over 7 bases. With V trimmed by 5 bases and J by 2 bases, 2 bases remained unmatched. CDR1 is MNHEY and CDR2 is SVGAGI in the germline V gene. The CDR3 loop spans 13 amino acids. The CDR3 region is CASSQTGNYGYTF. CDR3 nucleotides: TGTGCCAGCAGTCAGACAGGGAACTATGGCTACACCTTC.

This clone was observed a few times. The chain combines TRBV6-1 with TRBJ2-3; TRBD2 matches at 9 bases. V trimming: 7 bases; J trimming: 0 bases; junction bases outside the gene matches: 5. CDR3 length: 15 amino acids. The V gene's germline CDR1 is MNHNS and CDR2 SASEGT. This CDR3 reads CASIAGGLSTDTQYF. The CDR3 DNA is TGTGCCAGCATTGCGGGGGGGCTAAGCACAGATACGCAGTATTTT.

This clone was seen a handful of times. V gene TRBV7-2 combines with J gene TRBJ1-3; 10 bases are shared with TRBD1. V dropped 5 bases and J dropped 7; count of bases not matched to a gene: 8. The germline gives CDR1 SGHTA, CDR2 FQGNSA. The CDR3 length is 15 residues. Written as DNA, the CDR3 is TGTGCCAGCAGCGTCGGGACAGGGGTTCTGAACACCATATATTTT. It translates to CASSVGTGVLNTIYF.

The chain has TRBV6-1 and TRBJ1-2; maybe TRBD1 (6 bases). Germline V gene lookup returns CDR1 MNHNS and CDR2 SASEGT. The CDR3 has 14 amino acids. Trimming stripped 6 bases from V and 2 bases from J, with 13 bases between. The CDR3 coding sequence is TGTGCCAGCAGCTTGGACAGTATCAACTATGGCTACACCTTC. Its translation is CASSLDSINYGYTF.

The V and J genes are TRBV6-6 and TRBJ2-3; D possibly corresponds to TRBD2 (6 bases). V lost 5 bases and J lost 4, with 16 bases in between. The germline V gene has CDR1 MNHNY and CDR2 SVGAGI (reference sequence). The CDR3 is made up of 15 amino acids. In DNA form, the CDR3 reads TGTGCCAGCAGTCTTCGGGGGATCAACCCAGATACGCAGTATTTT. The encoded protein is CASSLRGINPDTQYF.

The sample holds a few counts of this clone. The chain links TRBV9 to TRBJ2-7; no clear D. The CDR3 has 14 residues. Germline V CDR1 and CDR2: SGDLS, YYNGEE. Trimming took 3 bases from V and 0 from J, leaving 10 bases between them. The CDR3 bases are TGTGCCAGCAGCGCGGAGCCGAGCTCCTACGAGCAGTACTTC. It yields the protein CASSAEPSSYEQYF.

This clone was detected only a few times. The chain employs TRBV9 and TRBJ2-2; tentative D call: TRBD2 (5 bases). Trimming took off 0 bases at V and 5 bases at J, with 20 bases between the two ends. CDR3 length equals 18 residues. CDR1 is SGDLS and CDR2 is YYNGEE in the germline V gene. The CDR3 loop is CASSVGGPTRGWTGELFF. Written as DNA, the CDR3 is TGTGCCAGCAGCGTAGGAGGCCCCACTAGAGGGTGGACCGGGGAGCTGTTTTTT.

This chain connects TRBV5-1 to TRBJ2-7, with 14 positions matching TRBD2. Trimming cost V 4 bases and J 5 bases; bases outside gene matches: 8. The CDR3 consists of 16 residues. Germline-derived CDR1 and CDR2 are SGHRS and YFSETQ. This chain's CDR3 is CASSQGTSGGIHEQYF. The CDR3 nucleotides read TGCGCCAGCAGCCAAGGGACTAGCGGGGGAATCCACGAGCAGTACTTC.

The CDR3 is CASSLSGQDEKLFF. The CDR3 nucleotides are TGCGCCAGCAGCTTATCAGGGCAGGATGAAAAACTGTTTTTT. The chain uses TRBV5-1 and TRBJ1-4, with a tentative D call TRBD1 (5 bases). This CDR3 comprises 14 residues. Germline values: CDR1 SGHRS, CDR2 YFSETQ. Trimming shortened V by 2 bases and J by 6 bases, and 11 bases separated the two germline ends.

The CDR3 DNA reads as TGTGCCATCAGGATGGGACAGGGGGCGGGGAATTCACCCCTCCACTTT. Amino acids: CAIRMGQGAGNSPLHF. This chain joins TRBV10-3 and TRBJ1-6; TRBD1 aligns across 12 bases. This CDR3 is built from 16 residues. J lost 7 bases, V lost 6 bases, and 7 bases had no gene match. Germline V gene lookup returns CDR1 ENHRY and CDR2 SYGVKD.

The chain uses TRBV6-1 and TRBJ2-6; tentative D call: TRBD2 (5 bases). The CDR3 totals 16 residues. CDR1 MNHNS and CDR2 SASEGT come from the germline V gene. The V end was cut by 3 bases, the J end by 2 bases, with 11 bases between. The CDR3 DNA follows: TGTGCCAGCAGTGAGTCTCCGAGGGCTGGGGCCAACGTCCTGACTTTC. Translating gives CASSESPRAGANVLTF.

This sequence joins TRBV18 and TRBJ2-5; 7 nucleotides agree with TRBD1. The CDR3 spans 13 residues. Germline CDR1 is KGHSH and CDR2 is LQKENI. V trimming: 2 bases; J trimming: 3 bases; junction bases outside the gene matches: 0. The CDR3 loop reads CASSPGTEETQYF. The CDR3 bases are TGTGCCAGCTCACCAGGGACAGAAGAGACCCAGTACTTC. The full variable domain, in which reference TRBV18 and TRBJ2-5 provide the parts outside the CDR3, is NAGVMQNPRHLVRRRGQEARLRCSPMKGHSHVYWYRQLPEEGLKFMVYLQKENIIDESGMPKERFSAEFPKEGPSILRIQQVVRGDSAAYFCASSPGTEETQYFGPGTRLLVL.